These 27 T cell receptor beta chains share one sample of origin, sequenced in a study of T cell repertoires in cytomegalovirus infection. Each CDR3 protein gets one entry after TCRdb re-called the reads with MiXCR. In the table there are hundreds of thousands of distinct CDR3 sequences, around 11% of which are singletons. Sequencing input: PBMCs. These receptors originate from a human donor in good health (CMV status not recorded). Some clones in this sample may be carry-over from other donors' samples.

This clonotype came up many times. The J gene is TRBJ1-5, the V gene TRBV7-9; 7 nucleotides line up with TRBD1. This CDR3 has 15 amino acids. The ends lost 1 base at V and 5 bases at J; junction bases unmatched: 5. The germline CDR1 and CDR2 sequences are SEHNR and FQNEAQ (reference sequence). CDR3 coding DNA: TGTGCCAGCAGCTTAGAAGACAGGGAAGATCAGCCCCAGCATTTT. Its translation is CASSLEDREDQPQHF.

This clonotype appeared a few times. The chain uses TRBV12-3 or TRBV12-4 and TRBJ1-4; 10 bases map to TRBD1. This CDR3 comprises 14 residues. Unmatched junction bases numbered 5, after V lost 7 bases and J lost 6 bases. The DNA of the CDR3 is TGTGCCAGCAAAGCCGGGACAGGGGATGAAAAACTGTTTTTT. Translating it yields CASKAGTGDEKLFF.

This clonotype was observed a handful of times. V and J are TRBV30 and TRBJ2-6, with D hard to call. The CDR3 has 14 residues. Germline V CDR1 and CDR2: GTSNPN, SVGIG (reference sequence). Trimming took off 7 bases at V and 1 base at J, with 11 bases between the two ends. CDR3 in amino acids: CASPARSGANVLTF. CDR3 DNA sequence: TGTGCCTCCCCCGCTCGGTCTGGGGCCAACGTCCTGACTTTC.

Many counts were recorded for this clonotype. CDR3 bases: TGTGCCAGCAGGACCGGGACTAGCGGGAGTAAGGAGTTCTTC. This gives the protein CASRTGTSGSKEFF. This chain connects TRBV7-9 to TRBJ2-1; the match to TRBD2 covers 14 bases. This CDR3 comprises 14 residues. V shed 6 bases and J 14 bases; nucleotides not matched to a gene: 9. Germline-derived CDR1 and CDR2 are SEHNR and FQNEAQ (reference sequence).

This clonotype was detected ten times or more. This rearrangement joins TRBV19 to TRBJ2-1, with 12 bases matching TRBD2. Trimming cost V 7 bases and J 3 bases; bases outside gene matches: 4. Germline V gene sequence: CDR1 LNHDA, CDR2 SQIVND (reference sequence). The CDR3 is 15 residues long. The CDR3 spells CASNPTSGSYNEQFF. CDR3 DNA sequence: TGTGCCAGTAACCCGACTAGCGGGAGCTACAATGAGCAGTTCTTC.

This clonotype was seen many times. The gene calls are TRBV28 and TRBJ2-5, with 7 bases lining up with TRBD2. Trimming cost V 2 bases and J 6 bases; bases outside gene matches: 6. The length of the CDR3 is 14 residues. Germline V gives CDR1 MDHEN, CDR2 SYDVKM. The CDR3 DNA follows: TGTGCCAGCAGTTTAGGCGGGAGTTCTAAGACCCAGTACTTC. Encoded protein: CASSLGGSSKTQYF.

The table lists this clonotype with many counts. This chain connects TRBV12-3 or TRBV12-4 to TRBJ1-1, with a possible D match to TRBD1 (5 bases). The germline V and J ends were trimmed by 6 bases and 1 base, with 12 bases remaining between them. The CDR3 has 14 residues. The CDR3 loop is CASSAGLSNTEAFF. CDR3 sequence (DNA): TGTGCCAGCAGCGCGGGACTTTCGAACACTGAAGCTTTCTTT.

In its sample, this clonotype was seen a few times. This CDR3 reads CASSQIGGRETQYF. CDR3 bases: TGTGCCAGCAGTCAGATCGGTGGGAGAGAGACCCAGTACTTC. The chain couples TRBV6-1 to TRBJ2-5; perhaps TRBD2 as D (5 bases). The CDR3 length is 14 residues. Per the germline V gene, CDR1 is MNHNS and CDR2 is SASEGT. Trimming stripped 5 bases from V and 4 bases from J, with 14 bases between.

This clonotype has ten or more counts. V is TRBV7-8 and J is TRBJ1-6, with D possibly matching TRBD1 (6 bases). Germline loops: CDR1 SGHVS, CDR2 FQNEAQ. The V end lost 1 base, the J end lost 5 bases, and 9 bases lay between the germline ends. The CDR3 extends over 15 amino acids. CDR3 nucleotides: TGTGCCAGCAGCTTAGGCGGACAGAATAATTCACCCCTCCACTTT. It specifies CASSLGGQNNSPLHF.

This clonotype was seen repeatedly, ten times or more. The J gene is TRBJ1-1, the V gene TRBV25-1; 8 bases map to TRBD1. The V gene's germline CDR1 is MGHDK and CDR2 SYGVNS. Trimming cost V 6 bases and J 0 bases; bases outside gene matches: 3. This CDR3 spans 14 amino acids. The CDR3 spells CASSRTGMNTEAFF. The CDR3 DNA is TGTGCCAGCAGCCGGACAGGGATGAACACTGAAGCTTTCTTT.

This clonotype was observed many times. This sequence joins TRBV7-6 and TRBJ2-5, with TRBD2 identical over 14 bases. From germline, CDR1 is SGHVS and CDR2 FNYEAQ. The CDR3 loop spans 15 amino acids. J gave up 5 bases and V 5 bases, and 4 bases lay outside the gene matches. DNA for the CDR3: TGTGCCAGCAGCCAAGGGACTAGCGGGAGCGAGACCCAGTACTTC. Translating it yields CASSQGTSGSETQYF.

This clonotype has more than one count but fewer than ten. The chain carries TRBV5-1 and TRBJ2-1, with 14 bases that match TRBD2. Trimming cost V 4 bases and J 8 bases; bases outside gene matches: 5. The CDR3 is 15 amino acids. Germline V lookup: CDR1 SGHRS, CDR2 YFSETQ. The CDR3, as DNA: TGCGCCAGCAGCATGACTAGCGGGAGGGACCATGAGCAGTTCTTC. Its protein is CASSMTSGRDHEQFF.

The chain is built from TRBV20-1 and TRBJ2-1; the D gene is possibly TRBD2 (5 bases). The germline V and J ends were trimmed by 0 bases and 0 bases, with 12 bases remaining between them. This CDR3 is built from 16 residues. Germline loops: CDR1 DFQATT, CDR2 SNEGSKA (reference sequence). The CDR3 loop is CSARDRWRSSYNEQFF. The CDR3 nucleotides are TGCAGTGCTAGAGATCGATGGAGGAGCTCCTACAATGAGCAGTTCTTC.

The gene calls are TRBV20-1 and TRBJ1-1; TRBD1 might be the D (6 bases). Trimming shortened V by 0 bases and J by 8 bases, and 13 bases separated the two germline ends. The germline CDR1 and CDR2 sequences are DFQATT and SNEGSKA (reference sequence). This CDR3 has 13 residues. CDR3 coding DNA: TGCAGTGCTAGAGATTGGCAGGGGTGGGAAGCTTTCTTT. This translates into CSARDWQGWEAFF.

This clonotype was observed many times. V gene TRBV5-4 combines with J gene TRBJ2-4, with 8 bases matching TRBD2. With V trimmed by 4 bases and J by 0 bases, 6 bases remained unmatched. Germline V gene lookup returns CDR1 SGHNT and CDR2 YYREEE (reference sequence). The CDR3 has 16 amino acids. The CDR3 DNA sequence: TGTGCCAGCAGCCCGGGACTAGATCGAGCCAAAAACATTCAGTACTTC. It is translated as CASSPGLDRAKNIQYF.

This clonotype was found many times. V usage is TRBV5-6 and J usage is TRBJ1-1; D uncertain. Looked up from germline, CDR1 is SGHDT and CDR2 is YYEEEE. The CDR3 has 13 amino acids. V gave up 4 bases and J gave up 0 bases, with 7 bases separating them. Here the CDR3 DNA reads TGTGCCAGCAGCCGAAACCTGAACACTGAAGCTTTCTTT. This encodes CASSRNLNTEAFF.

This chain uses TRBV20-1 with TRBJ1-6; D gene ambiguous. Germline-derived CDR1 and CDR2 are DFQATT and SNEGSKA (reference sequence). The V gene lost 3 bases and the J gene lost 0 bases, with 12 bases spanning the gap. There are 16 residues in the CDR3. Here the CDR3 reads CSARDYASSYNSPLHF. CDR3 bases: TGCAGTGCTAGGGACTATGCGAGCTCCTATAATTCACCCCTCCACTTT.

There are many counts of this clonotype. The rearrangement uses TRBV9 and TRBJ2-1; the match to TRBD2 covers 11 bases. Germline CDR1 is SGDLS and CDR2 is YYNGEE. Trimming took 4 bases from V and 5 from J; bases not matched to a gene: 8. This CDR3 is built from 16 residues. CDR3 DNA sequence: TGTGCCAGCAGCTCCCCAGTAGCGGGGGGGAACAATGAGCAGTTCTTC. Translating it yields CASSSPVAGGNNEQFF.

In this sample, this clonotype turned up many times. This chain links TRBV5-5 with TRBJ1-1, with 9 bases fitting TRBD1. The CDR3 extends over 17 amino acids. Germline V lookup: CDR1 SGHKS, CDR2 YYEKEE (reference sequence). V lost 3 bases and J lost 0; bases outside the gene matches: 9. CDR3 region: CASSSPGQGPMNTEAFF. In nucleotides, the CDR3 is TGTGCCAGCAGCTCCCCGGGACAGGGCCCGATGAACACTGAAGCTTTCTTT.

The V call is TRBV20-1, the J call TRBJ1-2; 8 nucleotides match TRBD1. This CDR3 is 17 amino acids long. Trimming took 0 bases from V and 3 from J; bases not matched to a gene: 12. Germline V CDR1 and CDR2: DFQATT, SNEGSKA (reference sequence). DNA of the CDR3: TGCAGTGCTAGAGAAATTTCTGGACAGGGACTGTACTATGGCTACACCTTC. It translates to CSAREISGQGLYYGYTF.

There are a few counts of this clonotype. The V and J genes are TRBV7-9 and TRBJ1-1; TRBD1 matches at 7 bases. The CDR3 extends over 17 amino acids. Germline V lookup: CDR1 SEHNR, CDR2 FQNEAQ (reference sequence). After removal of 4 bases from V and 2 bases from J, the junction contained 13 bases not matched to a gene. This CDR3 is CASSSTLNDRANTEAFF. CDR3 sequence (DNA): TGTGCCAGCAGCTCAACATTGAACGACAGGGCTAACACTGAAGCTTTCTTT.

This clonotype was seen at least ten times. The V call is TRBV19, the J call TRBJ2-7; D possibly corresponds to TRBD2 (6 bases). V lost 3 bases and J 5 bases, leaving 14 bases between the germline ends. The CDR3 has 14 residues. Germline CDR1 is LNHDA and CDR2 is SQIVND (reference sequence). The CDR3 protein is CASSIGTAVDEQYF. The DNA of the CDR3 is TGTGCCAGTAGTATCGGGACTGCCGTGGACGAGCAGTACTTC.

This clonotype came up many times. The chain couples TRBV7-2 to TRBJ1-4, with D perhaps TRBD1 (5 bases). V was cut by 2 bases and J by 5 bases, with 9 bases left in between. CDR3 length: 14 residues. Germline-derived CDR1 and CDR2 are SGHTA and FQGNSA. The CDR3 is CASSLRGSNEKLFF. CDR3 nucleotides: TGTGCCAGCAGCTTACGGGGGTCAAATGAAAAACTGTTTTTT.

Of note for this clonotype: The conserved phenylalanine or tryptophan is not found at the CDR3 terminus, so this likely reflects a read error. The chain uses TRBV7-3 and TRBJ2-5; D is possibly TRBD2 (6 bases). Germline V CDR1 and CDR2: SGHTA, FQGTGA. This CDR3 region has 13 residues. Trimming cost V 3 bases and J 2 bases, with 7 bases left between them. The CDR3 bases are TGTGCCAGCAGCTTGACTAGACAAGAGACCCAGTACCTC. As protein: CASSLTRQETQYL.

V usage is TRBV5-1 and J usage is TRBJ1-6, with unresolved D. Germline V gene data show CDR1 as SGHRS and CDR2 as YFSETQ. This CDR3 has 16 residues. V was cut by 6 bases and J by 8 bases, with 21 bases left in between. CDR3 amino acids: CASKNGLPVRDSPLHF. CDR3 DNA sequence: TGCGCCAGCAAAAACGGCCTACCAGTCCGAGATTCACCCCTCCACTTT.

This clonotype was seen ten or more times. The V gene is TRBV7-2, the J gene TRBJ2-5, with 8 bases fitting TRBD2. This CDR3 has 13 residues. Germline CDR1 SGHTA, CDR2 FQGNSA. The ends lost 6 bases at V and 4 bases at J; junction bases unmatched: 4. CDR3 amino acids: CASSRTSGETQYF. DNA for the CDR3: TGTGCCAGCAGTCGAACTAGCGGAGAGACCCAGTACTTC. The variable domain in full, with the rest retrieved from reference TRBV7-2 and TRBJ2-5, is GAGVSQSPSNKVTEKGKDVELRCDPISGHTALYWYRQSLGQGLEFLIYFQGNSAPDKSGLPSDRFSAERTGGSVSTLTIQRTQQEDSAVYLCASSRTSGETQYFGPGTRLLVL.

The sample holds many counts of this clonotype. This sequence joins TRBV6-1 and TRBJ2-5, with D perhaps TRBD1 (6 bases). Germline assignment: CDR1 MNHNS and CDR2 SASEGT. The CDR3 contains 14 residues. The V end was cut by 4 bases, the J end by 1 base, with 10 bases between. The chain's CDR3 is CASSAGQPQETQYF. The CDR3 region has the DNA TGTGCCAGCAGTGCTGGACAGCCCCAAGAGACCCAGTACTTC.